The clone carrying this T cell receptor beta chain was observed once. As originally analysed: Reference gene primers were amplified, and this amplification served to estimate nucleated cell counts. Repertoires were generated with immunoSEQ multiplex PCR, while TCRdb's copy carries only in-frame clones and drops some. The V and J calls and clone size were taken over from that table, and D and trimming were inferred from the DNA. The table lists roughly 380,000 clones, 85% of them singletons. The V and J ends lost 7 bases and 5 bases respectively, with 8 bases between them. Germline lookup yields CDR1 SNHLY and CDR2 FYNNEI. CDR3 size: 12 residues. This specimen comes from a study of blood T cell repertoires in COVID-19. Across the whole study: Sites in the United States, Italy and Spain provided acute and convalescent COVID-19 samples. The analysed material was cDNA or gDNA that came from T cells, B-cell-depleted T cells, or PBMCs.

The receptor comes from a woman under 30 with acute or convalescent COVID-19. Sequences were obtained from peripheral blood. The rearrangement links TRBV2 to TRBJ1-4; the D is unclear. As DNA, the CDR3 is TGTGCCAGCAAAAGAGTAAATGAAAAACTGTTTTTT. It codes for CASKRVNEKLFF.